This T cell receptor (beta chain) was captured in a study of vaccination effects on CD4 cells after COVID-19. Notes on the study in general: Within healthy vaccinees, only 1 of 255 vaccine-induced clones displayed cross-reactivity with common cold coronaviruses. There was marked clonal contraction among infection- and vaccine-induced clones late after vaccination.

Germline assignment: CDR1 SGDLS and CDR2 YYNGEE. The trim removed 6 bases at V and 5 bases at J, leaving 4 bases unmatched. The CDR3 covers 14 residues. Concerning this clone itself: Its antigen remains unknown.

Using viral peptide pools, the ViraFEST assay grew out antigen-specific CD4+ T cells prior to sequencing. The culture ran for roughly ten days before CD4+ T cells were isolated. No vaccinee had earlier SARS-CoV-2 infection, and nucleocapsid antibodies were negative. Wells of around 2.2 million PBMC each were grown with 8.5 to 10 IU/ml IL-2 and approximately 10 ug/ml peptides. At days 3 and 7, half of the medium was exchanged for IL-2 medium. Sequencing used immunoSEQ multiplex PCR; TCRdb keeps in-frame clones, though not all of them. Of about 73,000 clones detected, around 81% appear once; the ten largest clones hold 8% to 11%.

The sample in question was CD4+ T cells from PBMCs cultured with SARS-CoV-2 spike peptides, obtained before COVID-19 vaccination. This TCR was sampled from a human donor who received a COVID-19 vaccine. The genes are TRBV9 and TRBJ2-1; 11 positions match TRBD2. CDR3 DNA: TGTGCCAGCAACCCTAGCGGGGGGAACAATGAGCAGTTCTTC. This sequence encodes CASNPSGGNNEQFF.